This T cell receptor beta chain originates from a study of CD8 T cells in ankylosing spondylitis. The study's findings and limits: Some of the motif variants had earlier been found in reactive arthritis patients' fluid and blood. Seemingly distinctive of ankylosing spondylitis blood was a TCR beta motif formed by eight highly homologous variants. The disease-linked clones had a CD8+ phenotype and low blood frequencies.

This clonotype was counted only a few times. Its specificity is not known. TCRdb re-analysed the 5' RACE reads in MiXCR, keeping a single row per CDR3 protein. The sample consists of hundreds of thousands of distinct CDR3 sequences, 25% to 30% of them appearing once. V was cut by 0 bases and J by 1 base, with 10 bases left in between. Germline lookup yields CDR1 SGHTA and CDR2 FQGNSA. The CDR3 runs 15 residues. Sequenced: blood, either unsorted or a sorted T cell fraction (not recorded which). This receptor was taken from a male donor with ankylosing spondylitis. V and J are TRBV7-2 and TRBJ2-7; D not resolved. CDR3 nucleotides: TGTGCCAGCAGCTTAGCCCTGGACGTTTCCTACGAGCAGTACTTC. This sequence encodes CASSLALDVSYEQYF.